The 22 T cell receptor beta chains below all came from one sample that was sequenced in a study of blood T cell repertoires in COVID-19. Assay used: immunoSEQ multiplex PCR; TCRdb lists only in-frame clones, some missing. The sample yields roughly 150,000 clones, around 79% seen once. Material: peripheral blood. These receptor sequences come from a man in his fifties with active or convalescent COVID-19.

The V call is TRBV21-1, the J call TRBJ2-3; the table's D call TRBD2 went unverified against the DNA. TRBV21-1 is a pseudogene locus. The CDR3 loop spans 15 amino acids. CDR3 sequence reads: CASSRLAPSTDTQYF. The DNA of the CDR3 is TGTGCCAGCAGCCGACTGGCGCCCAGCACAGATACGCAGTATTTT.

The CDR3 coding sequence is TGTGCCAGTAGTACGGGACATCTGAGGGAGCAGTACTTC. Protein product: CASSTGHLREQYF. This chain links TRBV19 with TRBJ2-7; TRBD1 is a possible D gene (6 bases). V was clipped by 4 bases and J by 7 bases, with 14 bases between them. The CDR3 contains 13 residues. CDR1 is LNHDA and CDR2 is SQIVND in the germline V gene (reference sequence).

This rearrangement joins TRBV9 to TRBJ2-1, with D maybe TRBD2 (5 bases). V was trimmed by 1 base and J by 9 bases, leaving 8 bases between them. This CDR3 region has 12 residues. Germline V CDR1 and CDR2: SGDLS, YYNGEE. The CDR3 spells CASSVYRGEQFF. CDR3 nucleotides: TGTGCCAGCAGCGTATACCGGGGTGAGCAGTTCTTC.

The chain carries TRBV5-1 and TRBJ1-6, with D unclear. The CDR3 covers 18 residues. The V end lost 3 bases, the J end lost 0 bases, and 16 bases lay between the germline ends. CDR1 and CDR2 from the germline V gene are SGHRS and YFSETQ. In DNA form, the CDR3 reads TGCGCCAGCAGCTGGGGAGACGCTAGGAGCTCCTATAATTCACCCCTCCACTTT. Amino acids: CASSWGDARSSYNSPLHF.

The chain has TRBV28 and TRBJ1-5; D ambiguous. V dropped 3 bases and J dropped 2 bases, with 11 bases sitting between them. There are 15 residues in the CDR3. CDR1 MDHEN and CDR2 SYDVKM come from the germline V gene. The CDR3: CASSFPQRGNQPQHF. The CDR3, as DNA: TGTGCCAGCAGTTTTCCCCAGCGAGGCAATCAGCCCCAGCATTTT.

Worth noting for this clone: A much larger clonotype is one base distant, so this may be a read error. V usage is TRBV19 and J usage is TRBJ1-5; TRBD1 agrees at 7 bases. This CDR3 comprises 14 residues. V lost 9 bases to trimming and J lost 6 bases; unmatched junction nucleotides: 11. The germline V gene encodes CDR1 LNHDA and CDR2 SQIVND (reference sequence). CDR3 protein: CASATIGGSQPQHF. CDR3 sequence (DNA): TGTGCCAGCGCGACGATAGGGGGCAGTCAGCCCCAGCATTTT.

This clone was counted between two and nine times. This chain connects TRBV10-3 to TRBJ2-7, with D tentatively TRBD2 (5 bases). The V and J ends lost 7 bases and 1 base respectively, with 17 bases between them. The CDR3 length is 15 residues. Germline CDR1 is ENHRY and CDR2 is SYGVKD. CDR3 DNA: TGTGCCATCACCCCGGGTAGCGCCCTTTCCTACGAGCAGTACTTC. Residues: CAITPGSALSYEQYF.

This sequence joins TRBV14 and TRBJ2-7, with 8 bases aligning to TRBD1. The CDR3 has 14 residues. Germline CDR1 is SGHDN and CDR2 is FVKESK. V shed 0 bases, J shed 5 bases, and the junction held 3 bases outside the gene matches. The CDR3, as DNA: TGTGCCAGCAGCCAAGAGGGGACAGGAAACGAGCAGTACTTC. Translating gives CASSQEGTGNEQYF.

The chain employs TRBV24-1 and TRBJ2-1; 7 bases line up with TRBD1. The germline V gene has CDR1 KGHDR and CDR2 SFDVKD. This CDR3 contains 15 residues. V shed 4 bases, J shed 5 bases, and the junction held 7 bases outside the gene matches. CDR3 coding DNA: TGTGCCACCAGTGACCAGGGACAGCGCCACAATGAGCAGTTCTTC. It specifies CATSDQGQRHNEQFF.

This rearrangement joins TRBV5-4 to TRBJ2-2; D perhaps matches TRBD1 (6 bases). V lost 4 bases and J 4 bases, leaving 14 bases between the germline ends. The length of the CDR3 is 15 residues. Germline values: CDR1 SGHNT, CDR2 YYREEE (reference sequence). The DNA of the CDR3 is TGTGCCAGCAGCCAACGGCAGGGGAGCACCGGGGAGCTGTTTTTT. It translates to CASSQRQGSTGELFF. The variable domain in full, with the rest retrieved from reference TRBV5-4 and TRBJ2-2, is ETGVTQSPTHLIKTRGQQVTLRCSSQSGHNTVSWYQQALGQGPQFIFQYYREEENGRGNFPPRFSGLQFPNYSSELNVNALELDDSALYLCASSQRQGSTGELFFGEGSRLTVL.

J is TRBJ1-2 and V is TRBV27; TRBD1 aligns across 7 bases. Per the germline V gene, CDR1 is MNHEY and CDR2 is SMNVEV (reference sequence). The V and J ends lost 6 bases and 7 bases, in that order; junction bases with no gene match: 11. CDR3 length: 14 residues. CDR3 region: CASSLRTGSTGYTF. CDR3 nucleotide sequence: TGTGCCAGCAGCCTCAGGACAGGATCGACTGGCTACACCTTC.

The V gene is TRBV28, the J gene TRBJ2-7; no definite D call. This CDR3 region has 12 residues. Germline CDR1 MDHEN, CDR2 SYDVKM. The germline V and J ends were trimmed by 6 bases and 3 bases, with 9 bases remaining between them. CDR3 in amino acids: CASSPYSYEQYF. CDR3 DNA sequence: TGTGCCAGCAGCCCTTACAGCTACGAGCAGTACTTC.

This clone was seen a single time. The rearrangement uses TRBV5-1 and TRBJ1-3; TRBD1 might be the D (6 bases). Germline V gene lookup returns CDR1 SGHRS and CDR2 YFSETQ. The CDR3 extends over 14 amino acids. The V gene lost 0 bases and the J gene lost 4 bases, with 8 bases spanning the gap. CDR3 in DNA: TGCGCCAGCAGCTTGGCAGGGGAAGGAAACACCATATATTTT. This encodes CASSLAGEGNTIYF.

The chain carries TRBV9 and TRBJ1-2; D ambiguous. V was shortened by 0 bases and J by 4 bases, with 10 bases between the two germline ends. The CDR3 loop spans 14 amino acids. Germline V gene lookup returns CDR1 SGDLS and CDR2 YYNGEE. CDR3 sequence (DNA): TGTGCCAGCAGCGTAGGCCAGGCTCGCTATGGCTACACCTTC. Protein: CASSVGQARYGYTF.

The chain combines TRBV3-1 (or the pseudogene TRBV3-2) with TRBJ2-3; 10 bases fit TRBD2. J lost 1 base, V lost 4 bases, and 2 bases had no gene match. The CDR3 is 15 residues long. The germline V gene encodes CDR1 LGHDT and CDR2 YNNKEL (reference sequence). The CDR3, as DNA: TGTGCCAGCAGCCTGGGGACTAGCGGCACAGATACGCAGTATTTT. As protein: CASSLGTSGTDTQYF.

In DNA form, the CDR3 reads TGTGCCAGCAGTCGGACAGGGGGCGGCGAGCAGTTCTTC. Its translation: CASSRTGGGEQFF. This chain joins TRBV4-2 and TRBJ2-1, with 11 bases matching TRBD1. This CDR3 region has 13 residues. V was clipped by 6 bases and J by 10 bases; unmatched bases: 5. Germline V gene data show CDR1 as LGHNA and CDR2 as YNFKEQ.

V and J are TRBV7-2 and TRBJ2-2; D unclear. The V end was cut by 5 bases, the J end by 7 bases, with 14 bases between. Germline V gives CDR1 SGHTA, CDR2 FQGNSA. This CDR3 is 14 amino acids long. The DNA of the CDR3 is TGTGCCAGCAGCCCCCTAGGAACCCACGGGGAGCTGTTTTTT. Translating it yields CASSPLGTHGELFF. Looking up the rest from reference TRBV7-2 and TRBJ2-2 gives the full variable domain: GAGVSQSPSNKVTEKGKDVELRCDPISGHTALYWYRQSLGQGLEFLIYFQGNSAPDKSGLPSDRFSAERTGGSVSTLTIQRTQQEDSAVYLCASSPLGTHGELFFGEGSRLTVL.

This chain connects TRBV28 to TRBJ1-3, with TRBD1 matching 9 bases. The CDR3 consists of 16 residues. Germline CDR1 MDHEN, CDR2 SYDVKM. V lost 6 bases and J lost 2; bases outside the gene matches: 8. CDR3: CASRTETGGTGNTIYF. In nucleotides, the CDR3 is TGTGCCAGCAGGACTGAGACAGGGGGAACTGGAAACACCATATATTTT. The variable domain in full, completed from reference TRBV28 and TRBJ1-3, reads DVKVTQSSRYLVKRTGEKVFLECVQDMDHENMFWYRQDPGLGLRLIYFSYDVKMKEKGDIPEGYSVSREKKERFSLILESASTNQTSMYLCASRTETGGTGNTIYFGEGSWLTVV.

The chain is built from TRBV5-1 and TRBJ1-6; no definite D call. CDR3 length: 17 residues. The germline gives CDR1 SGHRS, CDR2 YFSETQ. V was shortened by 3 bases and J by 4 bases, with 17 bases between the two germline ends. CDR3 bases: TGCGCCAGCAGCTCCCCCCGGGGTACGCCTTATAATTCACCCCTCCACTTT. Its protein is CASSSPRGTPYNSPLHF.

This chain links TRBV24-1 with TRBJ2-2; tentatively, D is TRBD1 (5 bases). V lost 2 bases and J lost 7, with 13 bases in between. The V gene's germline CDR1 is KGHDR and CDR2 SFDVKD. The CDR3 contains 15 residues. CDR3: CATSDSTRVNGELFF. In nucleotides, the CDR3 is TGTGCCACCAGTGATTCTACCAGGGTTAACGGGGAGCTGTTTTTT.

J is TRBJ1-6 and V is TRBV27, with D possibly matching TRBD1 (5 bases). Germline assignment: CDR1 MNHEY and CDR2 SMNVEV (reference sequence). V was cut by 2 bases and J by 11 bases, with 7 bases left in between. This CDR3 has 12 residues. The CDR3 protein is CASSLRGAPLHF. The CDR3 bases are TGTGCCAGCAGTTTACGGGGGGCACCCCTCCACTTT.

V is TRBV29-1 and J is TRBJ2-2, with TRBD2 matching 7 bases. The CDR3 is made up of 15 amino acids. The J segment lost 3 bases and the V segment lost 3 bases, leaving 7 bases of the junction unmatched. Germline CDR1 reads SQVTM; CDR2 reads ANQGSEA. CDR3 region: CSVDNPGGYTGELFF. As DNA, the CDR3 is TGCAGCGTTGATAACCCGGGAGGTTACACCGGGGAGCTGTTTTTT.